The source of this TCR beta chain is a study of Ad26.COV2.S vaccination and SARS-CoV-2 variants. With 4 bases removed from V and 4 bases from J, the gap between germline ends came to 4 bases. Per the germline V gene, CDR1 is SGHVS and CDR2 is FNYEAQ. The CDR3 extends over 12 amino acids. Sequencing used immunoSEQ multiplex PCR; TCRdb keeps in-frame clones, though not all of them. The table records 250,000 or so clones, 87% of them present only once. The sample holds a few counts of this clone. Treatment here: some 20 received Ad26.COV2.S at low or high dose, single or two shots; about 5 received placebo; per-sample allocation not given. Sampling occurred on day 63 after the first vaccine or placebo injection.

The sequence was obtained from a person aged 18-65 years who received the Ad26.COV2.S COVID-19 vaccine or a placebo. V gene TRBV7-6 combines with J gene TRBJ2-2; no firm D call. Sequenced material: peripheral blood, taken in a trial of Ad26.COV2.S vaccine versus placebo. The CDR3 loop is CASSSFTGELFF. As DNA, the CDR3 is TGTGCCAGCAGCTCCTTCACCGGGGAGCTGTTTTTT.